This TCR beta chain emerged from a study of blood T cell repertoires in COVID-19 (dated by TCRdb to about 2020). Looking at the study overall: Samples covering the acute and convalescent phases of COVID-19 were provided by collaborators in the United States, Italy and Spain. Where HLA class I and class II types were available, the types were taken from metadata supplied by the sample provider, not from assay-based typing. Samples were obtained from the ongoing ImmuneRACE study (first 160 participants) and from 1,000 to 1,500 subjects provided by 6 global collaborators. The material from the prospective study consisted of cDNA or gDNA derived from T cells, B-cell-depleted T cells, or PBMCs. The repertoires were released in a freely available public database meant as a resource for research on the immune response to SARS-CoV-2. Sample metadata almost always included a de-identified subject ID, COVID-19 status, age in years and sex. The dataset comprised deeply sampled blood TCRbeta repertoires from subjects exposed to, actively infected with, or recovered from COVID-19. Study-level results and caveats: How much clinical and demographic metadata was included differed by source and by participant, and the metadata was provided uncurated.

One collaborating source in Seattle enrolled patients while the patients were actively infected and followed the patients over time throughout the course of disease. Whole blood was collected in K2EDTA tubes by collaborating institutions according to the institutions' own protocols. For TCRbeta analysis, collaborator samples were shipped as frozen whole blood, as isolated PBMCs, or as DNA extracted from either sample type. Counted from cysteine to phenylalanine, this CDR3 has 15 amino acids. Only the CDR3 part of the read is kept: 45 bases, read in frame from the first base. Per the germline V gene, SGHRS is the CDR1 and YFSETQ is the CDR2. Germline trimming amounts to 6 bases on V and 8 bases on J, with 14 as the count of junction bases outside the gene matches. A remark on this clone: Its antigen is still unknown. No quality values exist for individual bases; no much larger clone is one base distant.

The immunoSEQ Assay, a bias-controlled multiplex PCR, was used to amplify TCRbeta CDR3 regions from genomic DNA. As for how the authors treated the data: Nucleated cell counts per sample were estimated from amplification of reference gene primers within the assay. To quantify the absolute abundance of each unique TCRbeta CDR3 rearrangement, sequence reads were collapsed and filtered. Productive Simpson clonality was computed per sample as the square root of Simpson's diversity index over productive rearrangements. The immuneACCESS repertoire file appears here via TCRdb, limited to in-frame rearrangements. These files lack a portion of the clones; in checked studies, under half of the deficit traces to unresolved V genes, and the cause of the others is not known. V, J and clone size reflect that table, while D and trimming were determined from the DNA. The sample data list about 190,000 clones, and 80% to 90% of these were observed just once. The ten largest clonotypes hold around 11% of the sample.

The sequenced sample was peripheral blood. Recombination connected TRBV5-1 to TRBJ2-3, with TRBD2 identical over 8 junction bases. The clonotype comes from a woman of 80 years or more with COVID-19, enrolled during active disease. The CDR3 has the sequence CASNSGTPRGGTQYF. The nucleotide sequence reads TGCGCCAGCAATAGCGGGACTCCGAGGGGGGGTACGCAGTATTTT.